The table lists the clone carrying this TCR beta chain with a few counts. Sequence at one end of the junction differs from germline and may be a read error. PCR involved 60 Vbeta and 13 Jbeta primers. Here immunoSEQ multiplex PCR was the method, and the copy in TCRdb shows in-frame clones only, minus some. The sample includes 120,000 to 150,000 clones, around 59% of them seen just once. The data were taken from a study of cytomegalovirus exposure and HLA in healthy donors. The germline V gene has CDR1 SEHNR and CDR2 FQNEAQ (reference sequence). The CDR3 spans 12 residues. The chain couples TRBV7-9 to TRBJ1-3, with no clear D. The sequenced material came from PBMCs. The receptor was isolated from a male donor in good health and CMV-seronegative. The CDR3 sequence: CSSSPAGNTIYF. CDR3 sequence (DNA): TGTTCCAGCAGCCCCGCGGGAAACACCATATATTTT.